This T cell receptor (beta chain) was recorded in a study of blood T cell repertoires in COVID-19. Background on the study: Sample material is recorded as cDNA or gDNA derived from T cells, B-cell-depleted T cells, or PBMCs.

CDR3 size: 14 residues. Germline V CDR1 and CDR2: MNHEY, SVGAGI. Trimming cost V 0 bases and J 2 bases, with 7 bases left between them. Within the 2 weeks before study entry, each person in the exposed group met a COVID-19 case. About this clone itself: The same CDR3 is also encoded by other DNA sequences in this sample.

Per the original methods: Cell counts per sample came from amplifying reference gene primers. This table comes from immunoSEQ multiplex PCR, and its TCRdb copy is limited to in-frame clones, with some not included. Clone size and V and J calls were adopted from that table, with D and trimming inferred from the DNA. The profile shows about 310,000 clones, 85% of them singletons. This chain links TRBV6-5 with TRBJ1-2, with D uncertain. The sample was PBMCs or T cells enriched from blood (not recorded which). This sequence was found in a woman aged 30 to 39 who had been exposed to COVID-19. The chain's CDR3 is CASSYSGGNYGYTF. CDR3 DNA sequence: TGTGCCAGCAGTTACTCGGGAGGAAACTATGGCTACACCTTC.